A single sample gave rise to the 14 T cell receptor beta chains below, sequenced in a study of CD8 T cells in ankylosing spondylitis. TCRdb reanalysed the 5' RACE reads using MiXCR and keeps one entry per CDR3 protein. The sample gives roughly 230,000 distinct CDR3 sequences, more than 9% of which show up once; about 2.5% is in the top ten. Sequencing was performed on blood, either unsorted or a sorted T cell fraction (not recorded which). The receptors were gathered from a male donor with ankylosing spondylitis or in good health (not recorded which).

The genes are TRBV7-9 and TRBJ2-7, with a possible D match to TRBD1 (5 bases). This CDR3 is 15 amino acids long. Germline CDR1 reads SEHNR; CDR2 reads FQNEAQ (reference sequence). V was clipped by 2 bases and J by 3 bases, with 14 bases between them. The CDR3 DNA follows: TGTGCCAGCAGCTTAATCGGCGGCAGGGTCTACGAGCAGTACTTC. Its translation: CASSLIGGRVYEQYF.

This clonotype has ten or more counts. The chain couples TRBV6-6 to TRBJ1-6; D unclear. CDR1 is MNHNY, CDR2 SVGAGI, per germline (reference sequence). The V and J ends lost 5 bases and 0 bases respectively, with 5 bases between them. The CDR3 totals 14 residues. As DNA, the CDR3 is TGTGCCAGCAGTCTCTTCTCCTATAATTCACCCCTCCACTTT. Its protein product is CASSLFSYNSPLHF.

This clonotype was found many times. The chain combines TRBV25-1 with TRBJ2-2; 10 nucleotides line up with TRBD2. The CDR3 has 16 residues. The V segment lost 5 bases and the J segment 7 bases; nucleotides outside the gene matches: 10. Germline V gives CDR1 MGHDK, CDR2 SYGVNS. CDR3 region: CASSTLRSGGVGELFF. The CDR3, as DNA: TGTGCCAGCAGTACCCTCCGGAGCGGGGGGGTCGGGGAGCTGTTTTTT.

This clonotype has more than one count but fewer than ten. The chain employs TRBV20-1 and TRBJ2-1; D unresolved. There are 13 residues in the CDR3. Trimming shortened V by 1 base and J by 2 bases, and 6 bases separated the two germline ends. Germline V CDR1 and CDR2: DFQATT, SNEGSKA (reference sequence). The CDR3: CSARVGPYNEQFF. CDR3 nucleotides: TGCAGTGCTAGAGTTGGCCCCTACAATGAGCAGTTCTTC.

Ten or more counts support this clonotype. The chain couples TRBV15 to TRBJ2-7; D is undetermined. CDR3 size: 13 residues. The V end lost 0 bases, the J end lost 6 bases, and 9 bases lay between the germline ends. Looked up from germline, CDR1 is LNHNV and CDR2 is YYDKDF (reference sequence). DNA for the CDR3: TGTGCCACCAGCAGAGATCAACATATCGAGCAGTACTTC. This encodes CATSRDQHIEQYF.

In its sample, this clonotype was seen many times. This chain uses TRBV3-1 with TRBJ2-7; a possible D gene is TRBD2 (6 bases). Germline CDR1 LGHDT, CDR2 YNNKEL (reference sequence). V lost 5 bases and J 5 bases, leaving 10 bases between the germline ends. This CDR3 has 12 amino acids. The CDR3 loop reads CASSWGGDEQYF. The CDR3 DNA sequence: TGTGCCAGCAGCTGGGGCGGGGACGAGCAGTACTTC.

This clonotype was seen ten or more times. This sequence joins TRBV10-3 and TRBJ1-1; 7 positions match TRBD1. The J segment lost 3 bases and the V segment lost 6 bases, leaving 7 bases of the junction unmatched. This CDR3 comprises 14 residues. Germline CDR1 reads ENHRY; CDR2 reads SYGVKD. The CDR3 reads CAIRATGVDTEAFF. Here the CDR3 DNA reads TGTGCCATCAGGGCTACAGGGGTCGACACTGAAGCTTTCTTT.

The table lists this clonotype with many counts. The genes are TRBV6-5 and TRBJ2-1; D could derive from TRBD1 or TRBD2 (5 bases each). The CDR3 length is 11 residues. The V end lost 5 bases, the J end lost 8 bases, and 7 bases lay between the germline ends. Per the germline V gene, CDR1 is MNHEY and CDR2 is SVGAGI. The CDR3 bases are TGTGCCAGCAGTCGGGGCGATGAGCAGTTCTTC. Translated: CASSRGDEQFF.

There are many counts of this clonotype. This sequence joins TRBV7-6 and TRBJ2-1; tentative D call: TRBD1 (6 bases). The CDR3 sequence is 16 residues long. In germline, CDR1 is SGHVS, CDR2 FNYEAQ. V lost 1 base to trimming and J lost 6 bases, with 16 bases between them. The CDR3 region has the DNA TGTGCCAGCAGCTTAGTAGAGCGGTCCAGGGGCAATGAGCAGTTCTTC. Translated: CASSLVERSRGNEQFF.

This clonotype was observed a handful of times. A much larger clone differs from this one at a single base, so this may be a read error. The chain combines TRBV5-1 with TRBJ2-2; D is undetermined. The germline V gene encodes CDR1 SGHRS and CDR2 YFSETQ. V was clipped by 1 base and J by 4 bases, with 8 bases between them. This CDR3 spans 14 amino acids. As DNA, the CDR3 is TGCGCCAGCAGCTTGTACGCAGGCACCGGGGAGCTGTTTTTT. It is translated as CASSLYAGTGELFF.

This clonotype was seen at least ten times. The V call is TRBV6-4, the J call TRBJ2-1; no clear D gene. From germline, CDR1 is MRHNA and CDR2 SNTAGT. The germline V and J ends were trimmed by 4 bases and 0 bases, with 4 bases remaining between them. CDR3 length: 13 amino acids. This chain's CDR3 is CASSASSYNEQFF. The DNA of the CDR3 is TGTGCCAGCAGTGCAAGCTCCTACAATGAGCAGTTCTTC.

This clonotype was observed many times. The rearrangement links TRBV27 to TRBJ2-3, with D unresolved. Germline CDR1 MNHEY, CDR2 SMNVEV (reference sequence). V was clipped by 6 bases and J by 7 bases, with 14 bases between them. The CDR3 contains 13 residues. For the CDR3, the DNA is TGTGCCAGCAGCTTCGGACGTCGAAATACGCAGTATTTT. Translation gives CASSFGRRNTQYF.

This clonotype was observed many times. CDR3 bases: TGTGCCATCAGCGGACTAGATCGCTACGAGCAGTACTTC. Amino acid sequence: CAISGLDRYEQYF. The rearrangement uses TRBV10-3 and TRBJ2-7; 7 nucleotides line up with TRBD2. Losses at the gene ends were 6 bases for V and 3 bases for J; bases not matched to a gene: 5. The CDR3 is 13 amino acids. Germline CDR1 and CDR2: ENHRY and SYGVKD.

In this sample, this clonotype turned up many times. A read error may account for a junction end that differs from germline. The CDR3 region is CASSLVGAGSPLHF. The CDR3 DNA reads TGCGCCAGCAGTTTGGTGGGGGCAGGTTCACCCCTCCACTTT. This chain uses TRBV5-1 with TRBJ1-6; D possibly corresponds to TRBD1 (6 bases). The length of the CDR3 is 14 residues. CDR1 is SGHRS, CDR2 YFSETQ, per germline.